Below, 12 T cell receptor beta chains from the same sample are listed, as sequenced in a study of patients and donors after allogeneic stem cell transplantation. Via MiXCR, TCRdb re-called the RT-PCR reads, giving one row per CDR3 protein. The repertoire consists of 900,000 to 1,000,000 distinct CDR3 sequences, with roughly 18% occurring once and the leading ten covering about 6%. The specimen sequenced was blood, either unsorted or a sorted T cell fraction (not recorded which). The receptors originated from a human donor who was either an allogeneic HSCT recipient or a stem cell or donor lymphocyte infusion donor (not recorded which). It is not recorded whose cells these are; they may come from a transplant donor.

The chain is built from TRBV20-1 and TRBJ2-7; 15 positions match TRBD2. V was clipped by 4 bases and J by 4 bases; unmatched bases: 5. The CDR3 is 15 amino acids. In germline, CDR1 is DFQATT, CDR2 SNEGSKA (reference sequence). The CDR3 coding sequence is TGCAGTGCTATCGGACTAGCGGGGGGGCGTTACGAGCAGTACTTC. Protein sequence: CSAIGLAGGRYEQYF.

CDR3 loop: CASSETLGQPQHF. CDR3 nucleotide sequence: TGTGCCAGCAGTGAAACTCTGGGGCAGCCCCAGCATTTT. The genes are TRBV2 and TRBJ1-5; D call uncertain. The CDR3 contains 13 residues. Germline V gene data show CDR1 as SNHLY and CDR2 as FYNNEI. V was pared by 2 bases and J by 7 bases, with 9 bases between.

The chain is built from TRBV7-9 and TRBJ1-5, with 10 bases that match TRBD1. The CDR3 runs to 15 residues. Germline CDR1 SEHNR, CDR2 FQNEAQ (reference sequence). V was clipped by 5 bases and J by 7 bases; unmatched bases: 8. CDR3 in amino acids: CASSAGQGTGQPQHF. CDR3 in DNA: TGTGCCAGCAGCGCGGGACAGGGGACAGGACAGCCCCAGCATTTT.

The chain joins TRBV19 to TRBJ2-1; 7 bases map to TRBD2. This CDR3 contains 15 residues. V was clipped by 8 bases and J by 9 bases; unmatched bases: 16. The germline V gene has CDR1 LNHDA and CDR2 SQIVND (reference sequence). The CDR3 region is CASGVRTRDGSEQFF. CDR3 DNA: TGTGCCAGTGGAGTCAGGACTAGAGATGGCAGTGAGCAGTTCTTC.

In this sample, this clonotype turned up a few times. The chain combines TRBV3-1 with TRBJ2-3, with 7 bases that match TRBD2. Germline V gene data show CDR1 as LGHDT and CDR2 as YNNKEL (reference sequence). Trimming removed 1 base from V and 3 bases from J; junction bases left unmatched: 7. The CDR3 contains 16 residues. The CDR3 DNA follows: TGTGCCAGCAGCCAAGTGAAGACTAGCAGAACAGATACGCAGTATTTT. It is translated as CASSQVKTSRTDTQYF.

This sequence joins TRBV27 and TRBJ2-7; D may be TRBD2 (5 bases). This CDR3 comprises 13 residues. V lost 5 bases to trimming and J lost 4 bases, with 12 bases between them. Germline CDR1 is MNHEY and CDR2 is SMNVEV (reference sequence). For the CDR3, the DNA is TGTGCCAGCAGTGAGGGAAAGGGATACGAGCAGTACTTC. The encoded protein is CASSEGKGYEQYF.

This rearrangement joins TRBV30 to TRBJ2-7, with TRBD2 identical over 7 bases. The V and J ends lost 0 bases and 3 bases, in that order; junction bases with no gene match: 5. The CDR3 covers 14 residues. The germline CDR1 and CDR2 sequences are GTSNPN and SVGIG (reference sequence). The CDR3 DNA is TGTGCCTGGAGTGTAGTGGGGGGGGACTACGAGCAGTACTTC. It translates to CAWSVVGGDYEQYF.

Only a few counts were recorded for this clonotype. Here the CDR3 reads CAIRGGSYEQYF. The CDR3 DNA is TGTGCCATCAGGGGGGGCTCCTACGAGCAGTACTTC. The chain combines TRBV6-5 with TRBJ2-7; D could derive from TRBD1 or TRBD2 (7 bases each). Trimming took 10 bases from V and 0 from J, leaving 10 bases between them. The CDR3 is made up of 12 amino acids. The germline V gene encodes CDR1 MNHEY and CDR2 SVGAGI.

In its sample, this clonotype was seen a few times. V gene TRBV7-9 combines with J gene TRBJ1-6; 9 bases map to TRBD1. The ends lost 4 bases at V and 10 bases at J; junction bases unmatched: 5. This CDR3 has 14 residues. Germline V gene lookup returns CDR1 SEHNR and CDR2 FQNEAQ (reference sequence). The CDR3: CASSSGTGKSPLHF. CDR3 nucleotide sequence: TGTGCCAGCAGCTCCGGGACAGGGAAATCACCCCTCCACTTT.

V is TRBV7-9 and J is TRBJ2-7; TRBD2 matches at 8 bases. The trim removed 6 bases at V and 0 bases at J, leaving 7 bases unmatched. The germline CDR1 and CDR2 sequences are SEHNR and FQNEAQ (reference sequence). This CDR3 contains 15 residues. The CDR3 bases are TGTGCCAGCAGTATTAGCGGGGTCAGCTCCTACGAGCAGTACTTC. Translating it yields CASSISGVSSYEQYF.

The rearrangement links TRBV7-2 to TRBJ2-3, with D possibly matching TRBD2 (6 bases). Germline-derived CDR1 and CDR2 are SGHTA and FQGNSA. Trimming took off 6 bases at V and 10 bases at J, with 20 bases between the two ends. The CDR3 contains 14 residues. Here the CDR3 reads CASSPGRRTMAQYF. CDR3 DNA sequence: TGTGCCAGCAGTCCAGGGAGGCGGACCATGGCGCAGTATTTT.

A note on this clonotype: One end of the junction is discordant with germline, which a read error may explain. The chain uses TRBV20-1 and TRBJ2-3; TRBD2 might be the D (5 bases). The CDR3 has 14 amino acids. Germline assignment: CDR1 DFQATT and CDR2 SNEGSKA (reference sequence). CDR3 sequence reads: CSARDGRLEAPHLF. The CDR3 region has the DNA TGCAGTGCTAGAGATGGTAGATTGGAGGCACCTCACCTTTTT.